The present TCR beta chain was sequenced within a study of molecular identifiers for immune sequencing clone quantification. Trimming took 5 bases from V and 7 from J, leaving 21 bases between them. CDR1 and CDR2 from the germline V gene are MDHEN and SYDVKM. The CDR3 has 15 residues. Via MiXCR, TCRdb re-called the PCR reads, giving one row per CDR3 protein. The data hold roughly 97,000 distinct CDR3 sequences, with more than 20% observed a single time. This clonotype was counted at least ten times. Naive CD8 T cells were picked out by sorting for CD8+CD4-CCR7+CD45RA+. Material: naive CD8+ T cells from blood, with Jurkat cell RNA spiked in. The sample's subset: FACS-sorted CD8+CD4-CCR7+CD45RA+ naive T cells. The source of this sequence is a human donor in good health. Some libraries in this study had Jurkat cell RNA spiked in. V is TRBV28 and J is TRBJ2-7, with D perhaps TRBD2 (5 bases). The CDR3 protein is CASSPGREFPTEQYF. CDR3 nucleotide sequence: TGTGCCAGCAGTCCGGGGAGAGAGTTCCCTACTGAGCAGTACTTC.